Listed below are T cell receptor beta chains from one sample, sequenced in a study of shared clonotypes between healthy human individuals. Profiling relied on immunoSEQ multiplex PCR, and the TCRdb table lists in-frame clones only, not all of them. The sample consists of roughly 590,000 clones, about 95% of them appearing once. Sequencing was carried out using naive CD8+ T cells sorted from blood. The receptors were gathered from a woman in her 30s in good health. Both conserved end residues are part of each CDR3. D genes are given only for firm matches. Clone size, where shown, is once, few, many, or a class for clones that have expanded.

clone size: -
V gene: TRBV6-5
D gene: TRBD1
J gene: TRBJ1-2
CDR3 protein: CASSDKDRVYGYTF
CDR3 DNA: TGTGCCAGCAGTGACAAGGACAGGGTCTATGGCTACACCTTC

clone size: -
V gene: TRBV27
D gene: -
J gene: TRBJ2-3
CDR3 protein: CASNNVGSTDTQYF
CDR3 DNA: TGTGCCAGCAATAACGTAGGTAGCACAGATACGCAGTATTTT

clone size: -
V gene: TRBV4-2
D gene: -
J gene: TRBJ2-7
CDR3 protein: CASSQDRPNNYEQYF
CDR3 DNA: TGTGCCAGCAGCCAAGATCGGCCTAACAACTACGAGCAGTACTTC

clone size: -
V gene: TRBV19
D gene: -
J gene: TRBJ1-2
CDR3 protein: CASSIDRNYGYTF
CDR3 DNA: TGTGCCAGTAGTATTGACAGAAACTATGGCTACACCTTC

clone size: -
V gene: TRBV21-1
D gene: -
J gene: TRBJ2-3
CDR3 protein: CASSKDGQRGQSTDTQYF
CDR3 DNA: TGTGCCAGCAGCAAAGATGGGCAAAGGGGACAGAGCACAGATACGCAGTATTTT

clone size: -
V gene: TRBV29-1
D gene: -
J gene: TRBJ1-2
CDR3 protein: CSVEGEPYGYTF
CDR3 DNA: TGCAGCGTCGAAGGGGAACCCTATGGCTACACCTTC

clone size: -
V gene: TRBV29-1
D gene: -
J gene: TRBJ2-2
CDR3 protein: CSVESGSGTGELFF
CDR3 DNA: TGCAGCGTTGAGTCCGGGAGTGGAACCGGGGAGCTGTTTTTT

clone size: -
V gene: TRBV7-9
D gene: TRBD2
J gene: TRBJ2-5
CDR3 protein: CASSLTSSGRGETQYF
CDR3 DNA: TGTGCCAGCAGTTTAACCTCCAGCGGGAGGGGGGAGACCCAGTACTTC

clone size: -
V gene: TRBV14
D gene: TRBD2
J gene: TRBJ2-7
CDR3 protein: CASRKSGTSIDEQYF
CDR3 DNA: TGTGCCAGCAGAAAATCGGGGACTAGCATCGACGAGCAGTACTTC

clone size: -
V gene: TRBV7-6
D gene: -
J gene: TRBJ2-6
CDR3 protein: CASSTDRSSSGANVLTF
CDR3 DNA: TGTGCCAGCAGTACTGACAGGTCGAGCTCTGGGGCCAACGTCCTGACTTTC

clone size: -
V gene: TRBV7-8
D gene: TRBD2
J gene: TRBJ2-1
CDR3 protein: CASSFLAGDLYNEQFF
CDR3 DNA: TGTGCCAGCAGCTTCCTAGCGGGAGACCTCTACAATGAGCAGTTCTTC

clone size: -
V gene: TRBV11-2
D gene: -
J gene: TRBJ2-5
CDR3 protein: CASSPIGRSQETQYF
CDR3 DNA: TGTGCCAGCAGCCCGATCGGACGGAGCCAAGAGACCCAGTACTTC

clone size: -
V gene: TRBV15
D gene: -
J gene: TRBJ1-1
CDR3 protein: CATSREGSTEAFF
CDR3 DNA: TGTGCCACCAGCAGAGAAGGCAGCACTGAAGCTTTCTTT

clone size: -
V gene: TRBV18
D gene: -
J gene: TRBJ2-1
CDR3 protein: CASSPLGEGAFNEQFF
CDR3 DNA: TGTGCCAGCTCACCCCTCGGGGAGGGGGCGTTTAATGAGCAGTTCTTC

clone size: -
V gene: TRBV19
D gene: TRBD2
J gene: TRBJ2-7
CDR3 protein: CASSSGTSGYEQYF
CDR3 DNA: TGTGCCAGTAGTAGCGGGACTAGCGGCTACGAGCAGTACTTC

clone size: -
V gene: TRBV7-8
D gene: -
J gene: TRBJ2-1
CDR3 protein: CASSLASPNEQFF
CDR3 DNA: TGTGCCAGCAGCTTAGCGTCCCCTAACGAGCAGTTCTTC

clone size: -
V gene: TRBV28
D gene: -
J gene: TRBJ2-7
CDR3 protein: CASSSDGTWDRYEQYF
CDR3 DNA: TGTGCCAGCAGTTCAGACGGGACATGGGATAGGTACGAGCAGTACTTC

clone size: -
V gene: TRBV9
D gene: TRBD1
J gene: TRBJ1-2
CDR3 protein: CASSLTGDYGYTF
CDR3 DNA: TGTGCCAGCAGCTTGACAGGGGACTATGGCTACACCTTC

clone size: -
V gene: TRBV19
D gene: -
J gene: TRBJ2-7
CDR3 protein: CASSMVAVLYEQYF
CDR3 DNA: TGTGCCAGTAGTATGGTGGCCGTACTCTACGAGCAGTACTTC

clone size: -
V gene: TRBV29-1
D gene: -
J gene: TRBJ2-7
CDR3 protein: CSGGGVYEQYF
CDR3 DNA: TGCAGCGGGGGCGGGGTTTACGAGCAGTACTTC

clone size: -
V gene: TRBV27
D gene: TRBD1
J gene: TRBJ1-2
CDR3 protein: CASSLSAGTGDYGYTF
CDR3 DNA: TGTGCCAGCAGTTTATCCGCGGGGACAGGGGACTATGGCTACACCTTC

clone size: few
V gene: TRBV7-9
D gene: -
J gene: TRBJ1-1
CDR3 protein: CASRTENTEAFF
CDR3 DNA: TGTGCCAGCAGGACGGAGAACACTGAAGCTTTCTTT

clone size: once
V gene: TRBV5-1
D gene: TRBD2
J gene: TRBJ2-7
CDR3 protein: CASSLGLAGGPDEQYF
CDR3 DNA: TGCGCCAGCAGCCTGGGACTAGCGGGAGGGCCTGACGAGCAGTACTTC

clone size: -
V gene: TRBV9
D gene: TRBD2
J gene: TRBJ2-7
CDR3 protein: CASSVELAGHYEQYF
CDR3 DNA: TGTGCCAGCAGCGTAGAACTAGCGGGCCACTACGAGCAGTACTTC

clone size: -
V gene: TRBV29-1
D gene: -
J gene: TRBJ1-1
CDR3 protein: CSVEDTGGEDTEAFF
CDR3 DNA: TGCAGCGTTGAAGATACCGGGGGGGAAGACACTGAAGCTTTCTTT

clone size: -
V gene: TRBV20-1
D gene: -
J gene: TRBJ2-1
CDR3 protein: CSARNEQFF
CDR3 DNA: TGCAGTGCTAGAAATGAGCAGTTCTTC

clone size: -
V gene: TRBV28
D gene: TRBD2
J gene: TRBJ2-7
CDR3 protein: CATLGLSNYEQYF
CDR3 DNA: TGTGCCACACTGGGACTATCAAATTACGAGCAGTACTTC

clone size: -
V gene: TRBV7-7
D gene: -
J gene: TRBJ2-7
CDR3 protein: CASSLGRDYEQYF
CDR3 DNA: TGTGCCAGCAGCTTAGGTCGGGATTACGAGCAGTACTTC

clone size: few
V gene: TRBV2
D gene: -
J gene: TRBJ1-5
CDR3 protein: CASSDLTGDQPQHF
CDR3 DNA: TGTGCCAGCAGTGATCTTACGGGGGATCAGCCCCAGCATTTT

clone size: -
V gene: TRBV27
D gene: TRBD2
J gene: TRBJ2-5
CDR3 protein: CASSLAGGPREQYF
CDR3 DNA: TGTGCCAGCAGTTTAGCGGGAGGGCCGCGGGAGCAGTACTTC

clone size: -
V gene: TRBV11-1
D gene: TRBD2
J gene: TRBJ2-7
CDR3 protein: CASSPSRGLPHEQYF
CDR3 DNA: TGTGCCAGCAGCCCCTCGCGGGGGTTGCCCCACGAGCAGTACTTC

clone size: -
V gene: TRBV14
D gene: -
J gene: TRBJ2-7
CDR3 protein: CASSLGLYYEQYF
CDR3 DNA: TGTGCCAGCAGCCTGGGACTTTACTACGAGCAGTACTTC

clone size: -
V gene: TRBV9
D gene: -
J gene: TRBJ1-2
CDR3 protein: CASREAGTYGYTF
CDR3 DNA: TGTGCCAGCAGAGAAGCTGGAACGTATGGCTACACCTTC

clone size: -
V gene: TRBV7-2
D gene: -
J gene: TRBJ2-7
CDR3 protein: CASSINRDSYEQYF
CDR3 DNA: TGTGCCAGCAGCATTAACCGGGACTCCTACGAGCAGTACTTC

clone size: -
V gene: TRBV5-6
D gene: -
J gene: TRBJ2-6
CDR3 protein: CASRDDYHSGANVLTF
CDR3 DNA: TGTGCCAGCAGGGACGACTACCACTCTGGGGCCAACGTCCTGACTTTC

clone size: -
V gene: TRBV7-9
D gene: -
J gene: TRBJ1-1
CDR3 protein: CASSFSGYTEAFF
CDR3 DNA: TGTGCCAGCAGCTTCTCGGGGTACACTGAAGCTTTCTTT

clone size: -
V gene: TRBV20-1
D gene: -
J gene: TRBJ2-5
CDR3 protein: CSARDRETQYF
CDR3 DNA: TGCAGTGCTAGAGATCGGGAGACCCAGTACTTC

clone size: -
V gene: TRBV15
D gene: -
J gene: TRBJ1-2
CDR3 protein: CATSWGGEVSLGYYGYTF
CDR3 DNA: TGTGCCACCAGCTGGGGGGGCGAAGTCTCGCTGGGGTACTATGGCTACACCTTC

clone size: -
V gene: TRBV20-1
D gene: -
J gene: TRBJ1-1
CDR3 protein: CSAPLNTEAFF
CDR3 DNA: TGCAGTGCCCCGCTGAACACTGAAGCTTTCTTT

clone size: -
V gene: TRBV11-2
D gene: -
J gene: TRBJ2-1
CDR3 protein: CASRLLEGDNEQFF
CDR3 DNA: TGTGCCAGCAGACTTCTGGAGGGAGACAATGAGCAGTTCTTC

clone size: -
V gene: TRBV6-5
D gene: TRBD2
J gene: TRBJ2-1
CDR3 protein: CASSSEAGTYNEQFF
CDR3 DNA: TGTGCCAGCAGCTCAGAAGCGGGAACCTACAATGAGCAGTTCTTC

clone size: once
V gene: TRBV28
D gene: -
J gene: TRBJ1-5
CDR3 protein: CASRIPGGSQPQHF
CDR3 DNA: TGTGCCAGCAGAATCCCGGGGGGAAGTCAGCCCCAGCATTTT

clone size: -
V gene: TRBV9
D gene: -
J gene: TRBJ1-3
CDR3 protein: CASSGTENTIYF
CDR3 DNA: TGTGCCAGCAGCGGGACGGAGAACACCATATATTTT

clone size: once
V gene: TRBV9
D gene: TRBD1
J gene: TRBJ2-1
CDR3 protein: CASSTQNGTDYHNEQFF
CDR3 DNA: TGTGCCAGCAGCACGCAAAACGGGACAGATTACCACAATGAGCAGTTCTTC

clone size: -
V gene: TRBV2
D gene: -
J gene: TRBJ2-1
CDR3 protein: CASTSRGPYNEQFF
CDR3 DNA: TGTGCCAGCACGTCGAGGGGTCCCTACAATGAGCAGTTCTTC

clone size: -
V gene: TRBV30
D gene: -
J gene: TRBJ2-1
CDR3 protein: CAWVKFASREQFF
CDR3 DNA: TGTGCCTGGGTTAAATTCGCCTCGCGGGAGCAGTTCTTC

clone size: -
V gene: TRBV7-6
D gene: -
J gene: TRBJ1-5
CDR3 protein: CASSLWAGSQPQHF
CDR3 DNA: TGTGCCAGCAGCTTATGGGCAGGCTCGCAGCCCCAGCATTTT

clone size: -
V gene: TRBV6-4
D gene: TRBD2
J gene: TRBJ2-3
CDR3 protein: CASSKQHTSEDTQYF
CDR3 DNA: TGTGCCAGCAGCAAGCAGCATACTAGCGAGGATACGCAGTATTTT

clone size: -
V gene: TRBV28
D gene: -
J gene: TRBJ2-7
CDR3 protein: CASSQNENGLYEQYF
CDR3 DNA: TGTGCCAGCAGTCAAAACGAGAACGGGCTCTACGAGCAGTACTTC

clone size: -
V gene: TRBV5-5
D gene: -
J gene: TRBJ2-5
CDR3 protein: CASSLMAGGGETQYF
CDR3 DNA: TGTGCCAGCAGCTTGATGGCTGGGGGTGGGGAGACCCAGTACTTC

clone size: once
V gene: TRBV14
D gene: TRBD2
J gene: TRBJ2-3
CDR3 protein: CASSQASGITDTQYF
CDR3 DNA: TGTGCCAGCAGCCAGGCTAGCGGAATCACAGATACGCAGTATTTT

clone size: -
V gene: TRBV5-4
D gene: -
J gene: TRBJ1-1
CDR3 protein: CASSLGGQGTEAFF
CDR3 DNA: TGTGCCAGCAGCTTGGGGGGGCAGGGAACTGAAGCTTTCTTT

clone size: once
V gene: TRBV13
D gene: -
J gene: TRBJ2-7
CDR3 protein: CASSLAFGTTYEQYF
CDR3 DNA: TGTGCCAGCAGCTTAGCCTTTGGGACGACCTACGAGCAGTACTTC

clone size: -
V gene: TRBV27
D gene: -
J gene: TRBJ1-5
CDR3 protein: CASSLWSGGHQPQHF
CDR3 DNA: TGTGCCAGCAGTTTATGGTCCGGGGGGCATCAGCCCCAGCATTTT

clone size: -
V gene: TRBV28
D gene: -
J gene: TRBJ2-5
CDR3 protein: CASDEGGVEETQYF
CDR3 DNA: TGTGCCAGCGATGAGGGAGGAGTGGAAGAGACCCAGTACTTC

clone size: -
V gene: TRBV27
D gene: TRBD1
J gene: TRBJ2-7
CDR3 protein: CASSDRGGSYEQYF
CDR3 DNA: TGTGCCAGCAGTGACAGGGGTGGCTCCTACGAGCAGTACTTC

clone size: -
V gene: TRBV14
D gene: -
J gene: TRBJ2-1
CDR3 protein: CASSAYGSSYNEQFF
CDR3 DNA: TGTGCCAGCAGCGCTTACGGTAGCTCCTACAATGAGCAGTTCTTC

clone size: -
V gene: TRBV1
D gene: -
J gene: TRBJ2-1
CDR3 protein: CTSSPEGANNEQFF
CDR3 DNA: TGCACCAGCAGTCCTGAGGGCGCAAACAATGAGCAGTTCTTC

clone size: -
V gene: TRBV29-1
D gene: TRBD1
J gene: TRBJ1-3
CDR3 protein: CSVVTGGPAGNTIYF
CDR3 DNA: TGCAGCGTTGTGACAGGGGGACCGGCTGGAAACACCATATATTTT